The 32 T cell receptor beta chains given below trace back to one sample, sequenced in a study of OX40 agonist ivuxolimab in advanced cancers. Libraries were prepared through the immunoSEQ multiplex PCR assay. The source is immuneACCESS, and TCRdb retained only in-frame sequences with V and J called. Part of the clones is not carried over; for the studies checked, unresolved V genes explain less than half of this, and the remainder is unexplained. This sample has 89,000 or so clones in its table, and just over 85% of those were observed once. The biggest ten clones account for about 0.76% of the sample. This specimen consisted of CD4+ or CD8+ T cells sorted from blood, obtained in a trial of the OX40 agonist ivuxolimab. All receptors come from an adult with an advanced solid tumor such as melanoma, head and neck, liver or kidney cancer.

The V and J genes are TRBV19 and TRBJ1-2; D is uncertain. Germline loops: CDR1 LNHDA, CDR2 SQIVND (reference sequence). Trimming cost V 3 bases and J 7 bases, with 9 bases left between them. The CDR3 extends over 12 amino acids. In nucleotides, the CDR3 is TGTGCCAGTAGTATGCTCCTCGGTGGCTACACCTTC. Amino acid sequence: CASSMLLGGYTF.

V and J are TRBV12-2 and TRBJ2-7; the D call TRBD2 from the table was never checked on the DNA. TRBV12-2 is assigned pseudogene status. The CDR3 consists of 13 residues. The CDR3 DNA sequence: TGTGCAAGTCGCCCTCCGGGGAGGTACGAGCAGTACTTC. It specifies CASRPPGRYEQYF.

This clone has a handful of counts. The rearrangement joins TRBV18 to TRBJ1-5; TRBD1 is a possible D gene (6 bases). The CDR3 spans 15 residues. V lost 6 bases, J lost 6 bases, and 18 bases lay in between. CDR1 and CDR2 (germline): KGHSH, LQKENI. DNA of the CDR3: TGTGCCAGCTCGCGGAACCCACAGGGTGCTCAGCCCCAGCATTTT. Protein: CASSRNPQGAQPQHF. Using reference TRBV18 and TRBJ1-5 for the parts outside the CDR3, the full variable domain is NAGVMQNPRHLVRRRGQEARLRCSPMKGHSHVYWYRQLPEEGLKFMVYLQKENIIDESGMPKERFSAEFPKEGPSILRIQQVVRGDSAAYFCASSRNPQGAQPQHFGDGTRLSIL.

The chain is built from TRBV7-2 and TRBJ1-4; a weak D match, TRBD1 (5 bases). The length of the CDR3 is 14 residues. Germline assignment: CDR1 SGHTA and CDR2 FQGNSA. With 5 bases removed from V and 8 bases from J, the gap between germline ends came to 15 bases. CDR3 sequence reads: CASSPAGLGEKLFF. CDR3 DNA sequence: TGTGCCAGCAGCCCGGCGGGGCTTGGCGAAAAACTGTTTTTT.

The V and J genes are TRBV7-3 and TRBJ2-1, with a weak D call TRBD2 (8 bases). CDR3 length equals 15 residues. V lost 5 bases to trimming and J lost 7 bases, with 18 bases between them. The germline CDR1 and CDR2 sequences are SGHTA and FQGTGA. CDR3 nucleotides: TGTGCCAGCAGCCTGTTAGCGGGACAGCGGAATGAGCAGTTCTTC. Amino acid sequence: CASSLLAGQRNEQFF.

The chain combines TRBV5-8 with TRBJ2-7; D may be TRBD1 (6 bases). Looked up from germline, CDR1 is SGHTS and CDR2 is YDEGEE. Trimming took off 2 bases at V and 7 bases at J, with 13 bases between the two ends. The CDR3 is 13 residues long. In nucleotides, the CDR3 is TGTGCCAGCAGCTTACGTGGGGGCGGTGAGCAGTACTTC. This translates into CASSLRGGGEQYF.

The chain has TRBV7-2 and TRBJ2-1, with D perhaps matching TRBD1 or TRBD2 (5 bases each). Germline-derived CDR1 and CDR2 are SGHTA and FQGNSA. The V gene lost 2 bases and the J gene lost 5 bases, with 10 bases spanning the gap. CDR3 length: 14 amino acids. CDR3 region: CASSLWGFNNEQFF. DNA of the CDR3: TGTGCCAGCAGCTTATGGGGGTTTAACAATGAGCAGTTCTTC.

The chain combines TRBV5-6 with TRBJ2-2; D might be TRBD1 (6 bases). V was clipped by 2 bases and J by 3 bases, with 14 bases between them. Germline lookup yields CDR1 SGHDT and CDR2 YYEEEE. The CDR3 extends over 16 amino acids. CDR3 DNA: TGTGCCAGCAGCTTCGCTCCAGGGGCGGACACCGGGGAGCTGTTTTTT. Translating gives CASSFAPGADTGELFF.

This clone was observed a single time. The chain has TRBV5-6 and TRBJ2-7; no firm D call. With 5 bases removed from V and 4 bases from J, the gap between germline ends came to 7 bases. From germline, CDR1 is SGHDT and CDR2 YYEEEE. The CDR3 has 11 residues. The CDR3 DNA reads TGTGCCAGCAGTCGCATATACGAGCAGTACTTC. Translation gives CASSRIYEQYF. The full variable domain, in which reference TRBV5-6 and TRBJ2-7 provide the parts outside the CDR3, is DAGVTQSPTHLIKTRGQQVTLRCSPKSGHDTVSWYQQALGQGPQFIFQYYEEEERQRGNFPDRFSGHQFPNYSSELNVNALLLGDSALYLCASSRIYEQYFGPGTRLTVT.

The chain carries TRBV25-1 and TRBJ1-2; weak D call: TRBD1 (6 bases). The germline V gene encodes CDR1 MGHDK and CDR2 SYGVNS. Trimming took 2 bases from V and 8 from J, leaving 18 bases between them. The CDR3 spans 15 residues. The CDR3 reads CASSEPDRYLGGYTF. For the CDR3, the DNA is TGTGCCAGCAGTGAACCAGACAGGTACCTCGGCGGCTACACCTTC.

This chain links TRBV28 with TRBJ1-2; 8 positions match TRBD1. This CDR3 spans 13 amino acids. Germline CDR1 reads MDHEN; CDR2 reads SYDVKM. The junction had 4 bases not matched to a gene; V was cut back by 6 bases and J by 4 bases. DNA for the CDR3: TGTGCCAGCAGCAGACAGGGGCGCTATGGCTACACCTTC. Translated, it gives CASSRQGRYGYTF.

V is TRBV5-1 and J is TRBJ1-2, with a tentative D call TRBD1 (6 bases). V shed 0 bases and J shed 3 bases, with 12 bases lying between them. The CDR3 is 15 amino acids. Looked up from germline, CDR1 is SGHRS and CDR2 is YFSETQ. CDR3 protein: CASSLDQGKYYGYTF. The CDR3 nucleotides read TGCGCCAGCAGCTTGGATCAGGGGAAGTACTATGGCTACACCTTC.

The rearrangement joins TRBV28 to TRBJ2-2; D ambiguous. Germline CDR1 and CDR2: MDHEN and SYDVKM. The CDR3 runs 14 residues. Trimming removed 3 bases from V and 7 bases from J, with 12 bases in between. CDR3 region: CASSFFTRDGELFF. CDR3 nucleotides: TGTGCCAGCAGTTTTTTTACGCGAGACGGGGAGCTGTTTTTT. Together with reference TRBV28 and TRBJ2-2, the CDR3 gives the full variable domain: DVKVTQSSRYLVKRTGEKVFLECVQDMDHENMFWYRQDPGLGLRLIYFSYDVKMKEKGDIPEGYSVSREKKERFSLILESASTNQTSMYLCASSFFTRDGELFFGEGSRLTVL.

A few counts support this clone. The chain is built from TRBV7-9 and TRBJ2-5; 7 bases align to TRBD1. The CDR3 runs 17 residues. The germline V gene encodes CDR1 SEHNR and CDR2 FQNEAQ (reference sequence). V was clipped by 0 bases and J by 3 bases; unmatched bases: 10. The CDR3 DNA reads TGTGCCAGCAGCTTAGCATACAGGGGCGAGAGTAAAGAGACCCAGTACTTC. It yields the protein CASSLAYRGESKETQYF.

This clone came up once. A read error may account for a junction end that differs from germline. The chain uses TRBV7-9 and TRBJ2-3; 7 nucleotides align to TRBD2. Germline V gene lookup returns CDR1 SEHNR and CDR2 FQNEAQ (reference sequence). This CDR3 comprises 15 residues. The CDR3 loop is CASSLAGGSIDTQYF. The CDR3 DNA is TGTGCCAGCAGCTTAGCGGGAGGGAGCATAGATACGCAGTATTTT.

To note about this clone: In the same sample, other DNA sequences code for this CDR3. The gene calls are TRBV28 and TRBJ1-5; D is perhaps TRBD1 (5 bases). This CDR3 is 13 amino acids long. V lost 7 bases and J lost 1, with 8 bases in between. Germline V CDR1 and CDR2: MDHEN, SYDVKM. CDR3 amino acids: CASTRDSNQPQHF. CDR3 nucleotides: TGTGCCAGCACGCGGGACAGCAATCAGCCCCAGCATTTT.

The chain carries TRBV7-5 and TRBJ1-1. TRBV7-5 has pseudogene status. CDR3 length: 11 amino acids. The CDR3 here is CVPSAGPAAFF. As DNA, the CDR3 is TGTGTCCCGTCCGCGGGCCCCGCGGCTTTCTTT.

The genes are TRBV19 and TRBJ2-6; D is unclear. CDR3 length equals 16 residues. The V and J ends lost 3 bases and 2 bases respectively, with 11 bases between them. In germline, CDR1 is LNHDA, CDR2 SQIVND (reference sequence). The CDR3 coding sequence is TGTGCCAGTAGTATCGGCAGACAAGCTGGGGCCAACGTCCTGACTTTC. This gives the protein CASSIGRQAGANVLTF.

This chain uses TRBV5-1 with TRBJ1-5; D is perhaps TRBD1 (5 bases). The CDR3 has 15 amino acids. V lost 1 base and J lost 2, with 10 bases in between. Germline CDR1 SGHRS, CDR2 YFSETQ. The CDR3 nucleotides are TGCGCCAGCAGCTTGATGGGGGTGGGCAATCAGCCCCAGCATTTT. Amino acid sequence: CASSLMGVGNQPQHF. Looking up the rest from reference TRBV5-1 and TRBJ1-5 gives the full variable domain: KAGVTQTPRYLIKTRGQQVTLSCSPISGHRSVSWYQQTPGQGLQFLFEYFSETQRNKGNFPGRFSGRQFSNSRSEMNVSTLELGDSALYLCASSLMGVGNQPQHFGDGTRLSIL.

This chain uses TRBV18 with TRBJ2-2; 7 bases fit TRBD1. V lost 6 bases to trimming and J lost 4 bases; unmatched junction nucleotides: 8. Looked up from germline, CDR1 is KGHSH and CDR2 is LQKENI. This CDR3 comprises 15 residues. CDR3 coding DNA: TGTGCCAGCTCTCGAGGACAGGTGGGCACCGGGGAGCTGTTTTTT. Translated: CASSRGQVGTGELFF.

V and J are TRBV18 and TRBJ2-2; possible D gene TRBD2, 5 bases. This CDR3 comprises 16 residues. Trimming shortened V by 3 bases and J by 6 bases, and 17 bases separated the two germline ends. Per the germline V gene, CDR1 is KGHSH and CDR2 is LQKENI. This CDR3 is CASSPLSSPEAGELFF. CDR3 nucleotides: TGTGCCAGCTCACCCCTCTCCAGCCCGGAGGCCGGGGAGCTGTTTTTT.

The chain links TRBV28 to TRBJ1-5; possibly TRBD1 for D (6 bases). Germline V CDR1 and CDR2: MDHEN, SYDVKM. Trimming removed 3 bases at V and 6 bases at J, with 12 bases between. The CDR3 is made up of 14 amino acids. The CDR3 loop reads CASSLSLGAQPQHF. As DNA, the CDR3 is TGTGCCAGCAGTTTGTCGTTGGGGGCTCAGCCCCAGCATTTT.

This chain joins TRBV19 and TRBJ2-2, with D possibly being TRBD1 (5 bases). Germline V gene data show CDR1 as LNHDA and CDR2 as SQIVND (reference sequence). The CDR3 is 15 amino acids. V was trimmed by 4 bases and J by 0 bases, leaving 9 bases between them. DNA for the CDR3: TGTGCCAGTAGTAAACAGGTCGCGAACACCGGGGAGCTGTTTTTT. This codes for CASSKQVANTGELFF.

The chain couples TRBV4-2 to TRBJ2-7; 10 bases line up with TRBD2. The CDR3 has 16 residues. Trimming at V came to 1 base and at J to 5 bases, leaving 8 bases not matched to a gene. Germline CDR1 reads LGHNA; CDR2 reads YNFKEQ. The CDR3, as DNA: TGTGCCAGCAGCCAAGCGGGAGCGGGAGGGCCCAACGAGCAGTACTTC. Translation: CASSQAGAGGPNEQYF.

This chain joins TRBV14 and TRBJ2-7; no clear D gene. The CDR3 is made up of 13 amino acids. Germline loops: CDR1 SGHDN, CDR2 FVKESK. V dropped 0 bases and J dropped 12 bases, with 15 bases sitting between them. CDR3 amino acids: CASSQERVGKTYF. The CDR3 DNA follows: TGTGCCAGCAGCCAAGAAAGGGTAGGGAAAACGTACTTC.

The chain is built from TRBV2 and TRBJ2-1, with 7 bases that match TRBD2. V trimming: 5 bases; J trimming: 5 bases; junction bases outside the gene matches: 9. CDR3 length: 15 residues. Germline CDR1 reads SNHLY; CDR2 reads FYNNEI. The CDR3 region is CASSPLAVANNEQFF. In DNA form, the CDR3 reads TGTGCCAGCAGTCCGCTAGCGGTCGCAAACAATGAGCAGTTCTTC.

This rearrangement joins TRBV29-1 to TRBJ1-1; the D gene is possibly TRBD1 (5 bases). The CDR3 totals 14 residues. Germline CDR1 reads SQVTM; CDR2 reads ANQGSEA. Trimming took 3 bases from V and 0 from J, leaving 11 bases between them. DNA of the CDR3: TGCAGCGTTGAGGACGGGGGAATGAACACTGAAGCTTTCTTT. Translating gives CSVEDGGMNTEAFF.

The CDR3 DNA follows: TGTGCCAGCAGAGGCGTCGGCGAGCAGTACTTC. It translates to CASRGVGEQYF. The rearrangement links TRBV28 to TRBJ2-7; D uncertain. V was shortened by 6 bases and J by 6 bases, with 9 bases between the two germline ends. The CDR3 contains 11 residues. Germline CDR1 reads MDHEN; CDR2 reads SYDVKM.

This chain joins TRBV7-3 and TRBJ2-7; perhaps TRBD2 as D (6 bases). The CDR3 covers 15 residues. The V gene's germline CDR1 is SGHTA and CDR2 FQGTGA. Trimming removed 3 bases at V and 0 bases at J, with 12 bases between. The CDR3 is CASSLMGGSSYEQYF. In nucleotides, the CDR3 is TGTGCCAGCAGCTTGATGGGAGGCTCCTCCTACGAGCAGTACTTC.

This clone was seen more than once but under ten times. The CDR3 sequence: CASSLGGGRETQYF. The CDR3, as DNA: TGTGCCAGCAGCTTAGGCGGGGGGCGGGAGACCCAGTACTTC. The V and J genes are TRBV7-8 and TRBJ2-5; 8 bases map to TRBD2. CDR3 size: 14 residues. The germline V gene encodes CDR1 SGHVS and CDR2 FQNEAQ. Trimming cost V 1 base and J 5 bases; bases outside gene matches: 3.

CDR3 coding DNA: TGTGCCACCCAACCCCGGATTGTCCACGAGCAGTACTTC. Residues: CATQPRIVHEQYF. This chain joins TRBV6-5 and TRBJ2-7, with D hard to call. Germline CDR1 MNHEY, CDR2 SVGAGI. This CDR3 is 13 amino acids long. Trimming cost V 10 bases and J 5 bases, with 18 bases left between them.

The chain employs TRBV5-1 and TRBJ2-7; 7 nucleotides agree with TRBD1. The V gene's germline CDR1 is SGHRS and CDR2 YFSETQ. Trimming took 4 bases from V and 3 from J; bases not matched to a gene: 7. CDR3 length equals 14 residues. The CDR3 loop reads CASSPMTGSYEQYF. The CDR3 DNA follows: TGCGCCAGCAGCCCTATGACAGGGAGCTACGAGCAGTACTTC.